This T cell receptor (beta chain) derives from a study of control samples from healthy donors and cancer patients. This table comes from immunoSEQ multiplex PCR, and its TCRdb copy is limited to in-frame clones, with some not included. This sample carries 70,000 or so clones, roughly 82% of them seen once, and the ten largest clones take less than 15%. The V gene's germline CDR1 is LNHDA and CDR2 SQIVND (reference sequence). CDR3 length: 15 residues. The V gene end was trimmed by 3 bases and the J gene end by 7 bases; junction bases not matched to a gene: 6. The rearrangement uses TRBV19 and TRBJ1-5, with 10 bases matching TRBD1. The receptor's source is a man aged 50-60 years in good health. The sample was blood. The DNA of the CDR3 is TGTGCCAGTAGTATTTGGGACAGGGGTGGACAGCCCCAGCATTTT. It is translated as CASSIWDRGGQPQHF.